The T cell receptor beta chain described here comes from a study of CD8+CD57+ T cells in acquired aplastic anemia. Study background: Recorded DNA amounts for sorted CD4+ and CD8+ cells had an average of about 3 ug. Broader study findings: Patients and controls shared twenty-nine CD8+ CDR3 sequences. Between the patient and control groups, CD8+ Simpson's diversity did not differ significantly.

The template used for profiling TCR beta VDJ and CDR3 was genomic DNA. TCRdb redid the calling of the reads with MiXCR, one entry per CDR3 protein. Of 150,000 to 200,000 distinct CDR3 sequences listed, less than 50% were seen once; the top ten hold about 2.9%. By flow cytometry, patients selected for sequencing had shown an expansion of CD8+CD57+ cells. Sampling of blood occurred while the patients had still received no therapy. Between the trimmed V and J ends, which lost 3 bases and 4 bases, there was a span of 15 bases. This CDR3 has 15 amino acids. Looked up from germline, CDR1 is MGHRA and CDR2 is YSYEKL. This clonotype was seen a handful of times. What it binds is not known. A much more abundant neighbour one base away suggests this may be a read error.

Material: sorted CD4+, CD8+, or CD8+CD57+ T cells (not recorded which) from PBMCs. This chain joins TRBV4-1 and TRBJ1-2; D may be TRBD1 (5 bases). The source is a human donor with aplastic anemia. CDR3 protein: CASSHFADSAYGYTF. CDR3 DNA sequence: TGCGCCAGCAGCCATTTCGCAGACAGCGCCTATGGCTACACCTTC.